This T cell receptor beta chain was captured by sequencing in a study of T cells after yellow fever vaccination (dated by TCRdb to the late 2010s). About the full investigation: Libraries from fractions with low cell numbers were prepared with the SMART-Seq v4 Ultra Low Input RNA kit. Bulk TCR alpha and beta repertoires were sequenced longitudinally to track T-cell clones before and after primary and booster YFV17D yellow fever vaccination. The cohort comprised two healthy male donors, one aged 18 to 29 and one aged 30 to 39 years. Bulk PBMC replicates and cell subsets were isolated from blood drawn at multiple timepoints before and after both primary and secondary immunization.

In the germline V gene, CDR1 corresponds to SGDLS and CDR2 to YYNGEE. Compared with germline, V lacks 4 bases and J lacks 6 bases; bases without a gene match: 7. The CDR3 spans 14 residues, from the cysteine through the phenylalanine. The read is trimmed to its CDR3 DNA, 42 bases read in frame from base 1. The research as a whole found: The study included only a couple of donors, which limits how far the findings can be generalized. Computational filtering was required because FACS-sorted repertoires could contain abundant contaminating clonotypes from the bulk population. Compared with the primary T-cell response, the secondary T-cell response was faster but weaker, reaching its peak on day 5 rather than on day 15. A small fraction of clonotypes showed up in both the CD4 and CD8 compartments, probably as a result of convergent recombination. Most clones expanded after primary vaccination (roughly 96% of CD4 and around 89% of CD8) were re-detected after the booster, suggesting that broad memory maintenance occurred.

Synthesis of TCR cDNA relied on 5'RACE template switching, a step that introduced a universal primer site along with unique molecular identifiers. Priming of cDNA synthesis was performed from both the TCR alpha and TCR beta constant segments. Library amplification involved two PCR steps, and the second step added sample barcodes and sequencing adapters. Sequencing of the libraries was done on either Illumina HiSeq 2500 (2x100 bp) or NovaSeq (2x150 bp). On the study's bioinformatics: MIGEC was used to demultiplex reads and collapse the reads into UMI consensus sequences, and MiXCR was used for V(D)J alignment. Vaccine-responding clonotypes were identified with edgeR using replicate PBMC samples, with FDR below 0.01 and a log2 fold change above 5 up to day 15 being required. CD4 or CD8 identity was assigned to each bulk clonotype according to whether the clonotype was present at higher abundance in the sequenced CD4 repertoire or the sequenced CD8 repertoire. In-frame beta chains were kept once TCRdb had trimmed the public reads at Q25 with fastp and called clones with MiXCR. Rows matching on CDR3 protein sequence are summarized as one entry with the most common DNA and genes. TCRdb, not the original authors, processed these V and J calls. This sample has roughly 520,000 distinct CDR3 sequences in its table, and around a fifth of those were observed once. Clones ranked in the top ten supply about 15% of the sample.

This clonotype has just a few counts. Its recognized antigen is unknown. No base quality values were provided; no much bigger clone lies one nucleotide off. This sample's treatment or condition label indicates: live attenuated yellow fever vaccine strain. Two biological replicates of bulk PBMCs were collected at each blood-draw timepoint. PBMCs were isolated from peripheral blood using a standard Ficoll-Paque protocol. TriZol was used to extract RNA from bulk PBMCs, from CD4 and CD8 fractions, and from dextramer-positive and dextramer-negative fractions. The rearrangement joined TRBV9 to TRBJ2-1, with TRBD1 matching 7 junction bases. The source material was PBMCs, sampled approximately 22 days after the first yellow fever vaccination. The origin of this receptor is a man aged 18 to 30 who received the YFV17D yellow fever vaccine. The CDR3 has the sequence CASSLQTGFNEQFF. The sequence in DNA is TGTGCCAGCAGCCTTCAGACAGGGTTCAATGAGCAGTTCTTC. Here the CDR3 is joined to the reference TRBV9 and TRBJ2-1 genes, and the full variable domain is: DSGVTQTPKHLITATGQRVTLRCSPRSGDLSVYWYQQSLDQGLQFLIQYYNGEERAKGNILERFSAQQFPDLHSELNLSSLELGDSALYFCASSLQTGFNEQFFGPGTRLTVL.